Below, 7 T cell receptor beta chains from the same sample are listed, as sequenced in a study of response to subunit inactivated influenza vaccine. TCRdb ran MiXCR on the RT-PCR reads and lists one entry per CDR3 protein. The sample includes roughly 700,000 distinct CDR3 sequences, about a sixth of them seen just once. Specimen: PBMCs from blood, collected about 12 days after vaccination. Source of these receptors: a man aged 50 to 59 who received an inactivated influenza vaccine.

The V and J genes are TRBV12-3 or TRBV12-4 and TRBJ2-3, with TRBD2 matching over 13 bases. CDR3 length: 16 amino acids. V was pared by 6 bases and J by 7 bases, with 10 bases of the junction left unmatched. CDR3 sequence: CASRRRGLAGPNTQYF. The DNA for the CDR3 is TGTGCCAGCAGGCGCAGGGGACTAGCGGGGCCTAATACGCAGTATTTT.

The table lists this clonotype with a few counts. The chain links TRBV6-1 to TRBJ1-6; D is perhaps TRBD1 (5 bases). This CDR3 contains 15 residues. Trimming took off 5 bases at V and 4 bases at J, with 12 bases between the two ends. Germline CDR1 reads MNHNS; CDR2 reads SASEGT. The CDR3 sequence: CASSPPGLYNSPLHF. The CDR3 region has the DNA TGTGCCAGCAGTCCACCGGGACTATATAATTCACCCCTCCACTTT.

A few counts support this clonotype. The chain carries TRBV7-9 and TRBJ2-3; D unclear. Trimming removed 1 base from V and 5 bases from J, with 10 bases in between. Germline V gene lookup returns CDR1 SEHNR and CDR2 FQNEAQ (reference sequence). This CDR3 has 14 amino acids. The CDR3 DNA sequence: TGTGCCAGCAGCTTAGAGTCTAAGGGAGATACGCAGTATTTT. Translating gives CASSLESKGDTQYF.

In its sample, this clonotype was seen a few times. The V and J genes are TRBV5-1 and TRBJ2-7; 7 positions agree with TRBD1. The trim removed 4 bases at V and 0 bases at J, leaving 7 bases unmatched. The germline CDR1 and CDR2 sequences are SGHRS and YFSETQ. The CDR3 loop spans 15 amino acids. The CDR3 reads CASSPLGTDSYEQYF. The CDR3, as DNA: TGCGCCAGCAGCCCCCTCGGGACAGACTCCTACGAGCAGTACTTC.

The table lists this clonotype with a few counts. The genes are TRBV7-8 and TRBJ2-1, with 10 bases fitting TRBD2. The CDR3 is made up of 15 amino acids. After removal of 5 bases from V and 6 bases from J, the junction contained 7 bases not matched to a gene. CDR1 SGHVS and CDR2 FQNEAQ come from the germline V gene. The CDR3 DNA sequence: TGTGCCAGCAGCGTTGGGACTAGCGTTGGCAATGAGCAGTTCTTC. This gives the protein CASSVGTSVGNEQFF.

The chain uses TRBV11-2 and TRBJ2-3; TRBD2 agrees at 12 bases. The CDR3 has 18 amino acids. The germline CDR1 and CDR2 sequences are SGHAT and FQNNGV. V trimming: 3 bases; J trimming: 0 bases; junction bases outside the gene matches: 7. The DNA for the CDR3 is TGTGCCAGCAGCTTCCCGACTAGCGGGGGCCCTAGCACAGATACGCAGTATTTT. This translates into CASSFPTSGGPSTDTQYF.

This sequence joins TRBV5-1 and TRBJ2-7; D is perhaps TRBD1 (5 bases). The germline V and J ends were trimmed by 4 bases and 6 bases, with 14 bases remaining between them. Per germline, CDR1 SGHRS and CDR2 YFSETQ. This CDR3 has 13 residues. In DNA, the CDR3 is TGCGCCAGCAGCCTGGAATTGGGGCGCGAGCAGTACTTC. It specifies CASSLELGREQYF. The full variable domain, with the rest looked up from reference TRBV5-1 and TRBJ2-7, is KAGVTQTPRYLIKTRGQQVTLSCSPISGHRSVSWYQQTPGQGLQFLFEYFSETQRNKGNFPGRFSGRQFSNSRSEMNVSTLELGDSALYLCASSLELGREQYFGPGTRLTVT.